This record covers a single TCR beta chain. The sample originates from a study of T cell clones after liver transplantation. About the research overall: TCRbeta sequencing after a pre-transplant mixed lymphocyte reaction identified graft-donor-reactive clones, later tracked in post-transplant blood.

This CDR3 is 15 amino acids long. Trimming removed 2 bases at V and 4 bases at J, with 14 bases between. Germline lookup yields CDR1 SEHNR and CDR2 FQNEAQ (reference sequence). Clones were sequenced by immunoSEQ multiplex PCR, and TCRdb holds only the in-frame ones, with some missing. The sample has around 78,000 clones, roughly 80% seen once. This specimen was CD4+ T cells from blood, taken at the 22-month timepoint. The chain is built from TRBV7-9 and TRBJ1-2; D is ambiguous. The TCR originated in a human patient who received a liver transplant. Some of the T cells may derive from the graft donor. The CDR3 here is CASSLSRRGVYGYTF. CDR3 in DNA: TGTGCCAGCAGCTTAAGTCGCCGGGGAGTCTATGGCTACACCTTC.